The clone carrying this TCR beta chain has more than one count but fewer than ten. TCRdb called the 5' RACE reads again in MiXCR, with one record for every CDR3 protein. Of 30,000 to 40,000 distinct CDR3 sequences in the sample, around 8% were seen once. Losses at the gene ends were 5 bases for V and 5 bases for J; bases not matched to a gene: 5. CDR1 is DFQATT, CDR2 SNEGSKA, per germline (reference sequence). The CDR3 has 13 residues. This sample stems from a study of early T cells in non-severe SARS-CoV-2 infection. The sequencing here drew on whole blood, taken at baseline. V gene TRBV20-1 combines with J gene TRBJ2-1, with 8 nucleotides matching TRBD1. The origin of this receptor is an adult who was a healthcare worker with PCR-confirmed SARS-CoV-2 infection or an uninfected control (not recorded which). CDR3 loop: CSADRGGHNEQFF. In DNA form, the CDR3 reads TGCAGTGCTGACAGGGGTGGCCACAATGAGCAGTTCTTC.